The present TCR beta chain was sequenced within a study of blood T cell repertoires in COVID-19. Study summary: Acute and convalescent COVID-19 specimens originated in the United States, Italy and Spain. From T cells, B-cell-depleted T cells, or PBMCs came the material, which was cDNA or gDNA.

As processed by the authors: Estimated nucleated cell counts came from reference gene primer amplification. Only in-frame clones appear in the TCRdb table, and some are missing; sequencing was by immunoSEQ multiplex PCR. D and trimming were read from the DNA, whereas the V and J calls and clone size are those reported in that table. The profile shows about 330,000 clones, approximately 88% of them singletons. Trimming cost V 7 bases and J 3 bases; bases outside gene matches: 3. Germline CDR1 is SQVTM and CDR2 is ANQGSEA. The CDR3 contains 12 residues. The specimen was peripheral blood. The chain links TRBV29-1 to TRBJ1-1; TRBD1 matches 9 bases. The sequence derives from a woman aged 50 to 60 with active or convalescent COVID-19. The CDR3 DNA reads TGCAGCGGCTGGACAGGGGACACTGAAGCTTTCTTT. Its translation is CSGWTGDTEAFF.